This TCR beta chain was recovered during a study of CD4 T cells in relation to SARS-CoV-2 and coronaviruses. Per germline, CDR1 SGDLS and CDR2 YYNGEE. This CDR3 contains 14 residues. Unmatched junction bases numbered 1, after V lost 3 bases and J lost 4 bases. Unexposed donor CD4+ T cells date from 2011-2018, before the COVID-19 pandemic. TCRdb's copy holds only in-frame clones and misses some; the assay was immunoSEQ multiplex PCR. The profile shows approximately 70,000 clones, approximately 95% of them singletons. Specimen: naive CD4+ T cells from PBMCs. Subset meaning: naive CD4+ T cells isolated by negative enrichment. V gene TRBV9 combines with J gene TRBJ2-1; TRBD2 aligns across 10 bases. The source is a human donor in good health. The CDR3 is CASSGTSGYNEQFF. DNA for the CDR3: TGTGCCAGCAGCGGGACTAGCGGTTACAATGAGCAGTTCTTC. Using reference TRBV9 and TRBJ2-1 for the parts outside the CDR3, the full variable domain is DSGVTQTPKHLITATGQRVTLRCSPRSGDLSVYWYQQSLDQGLQFLIQYYNGEERAKGNILERFSAQQFPDLHSELNLSSLELGDSALYFCASSGTSGYNEQFFGPGTRLTVL.